Below, one TCR beta chain is given with its context. These data originate in a study of blood T cell dynamics during melanoma immunotherapy. Described time point: pre-treatment baseline. Blood was drawn before treatment and at week 3 after checkpoint blockade. No patient had earlier systemic cancer treatment, concurrent immunosuppressants, or another active cancer. CDR1 SEHNR and CDR2 FQNEAQ come from the germline V gene (reference sequence). V lost 5 bases and J lost 7, with 14 bases in between. This CDR3 has 13 residues. A fixed DNA input of roughly 0.35 ug was used per bulk PBMC sample. Profiling relied on immunoSEQ multiplex PCR, and the TCRdb table lists in-frame clones only, not all of them. The profile covers about 9,700 clones, with about 85% appearing a single time and over 8% taken by the ten largest.

The rearrangement links TRBV7-9 to TRBJ1-1; perhaps TRBD1 as D (6 bases). This clonotype originated in a human donor with melanoma. The sample consisted of blood, taken from a patient treated with checkpoint blockade. The CDR3 reads CASSPQGSGEAFF. The CDR3 DNA reads TGTGCCAGCAGCCCACAGGGTTCGGGTGAAGCTTTCTTT.